This record concerns one T cell receptor beta chain sequence. The target of this receptor is not known. No qualities accompany the bases; no much larger clone lies one base away. This sample is drawn from a study of T cells after yellow fever vaccination (dated by TCRdb to 2018 to 2020). Background on the whole study: The SMART-Seq v4 Ultra Low Input RNA kit was used to prepare libraries from fractions with low cell numbers. Bulk TCR alpha and beta repertoires were sequenced longitudinally to track T-cell clones before and after primary and booster YFV17D yellow fever vaccination. Two healthy male donors, one aged 18 to 30 and one aged 30 to 40 years, were included in the cohort. Blood samples were taken at several timepoints before and after primary and secondary immunization, and bulk PBMC replicates and cell subsets were isolated. The paper as a whole reports these results and caveats: A small fraction of clonotypes appeared in both the CD4 and CD8 compartments, likely as a result of convergent recombination. The secondary T-cell response was found to be weaker but faster than the primary response, with a peak reached on day 5 rather than on day 15. Most clones expanded after primary vaccination were re-detected after the booster (96% of CD4 and around 88% of CD8), suggesting broad memory maintenance. Because the study included only a couple of donors, the extent to which the findings can be generalized is limited. Because abundant contaminating clonotypes from the bulk population could be contained in FACS-sorted repertoires, computational filtering was required.

V trim: 5 bases; J trim: 10 bases; unmatched bases: 7. The CDR3 runs 14 amino acids, cysteine and phenylalanine included. Only CDR3 DNA remains: 42 bases, in frame from the first base. Read against the paper, the sample's treatment or condition label means: live attenuated yellow fever vaccine strain. At each blood-draw timepoint, two biological replicates of bulk PBMCs were obtained. PBMCs were isolated from peripheral blood using a standard Ficoll-Paque protocol. TriZol was used to extract RNA from bulk PBMCs, CD4 and CD8 fractions, and dextramer-positive and dextramer-negative fractions. TCR cDNA was synthesized by 5'RACE template switching, which introduced a universal primer site and unique molecular identifiers. Priming for cDNA synthesis came from both the TCR alpha and TCR beta constant segments. Libraries were amplified in two PCR steps, with sample barcodes and sequencing adapters added in the second step. Sequencing of libraries was performed on Illumina HiSeq 2500 (2x100 bp) or NovaSeq (2x150 bp). The paper's data handling went like this. MIGEC was used to demultiplex reads and collapse the reads into UMI consensus sequences, and MiXCR was used for V(D)J alignment. Vaccine-responding clonotypes were defined with edgeR using replicate PBMC samples, requiring FDR below 0.01 and a log2 fold change above 5 up to day 15. CD4 or CD8 identity was assigned to each bulk clonotype according to whether the clonotype was present at higher abundance in the sequenced CD4 repertoire or the sequenced CD8 repertoire. TCRdb reanalyzed the raw reads on its own, using fastp at Q25 for trimming and MiXCR for clone calling, and kept in-frame beta chains. Duplicate CDR3 protein sequences are folded into a single record with the most common DNA and genes. The V and J calls follow TCRdb's processing rather than the paper's. This sample comprises a few hundred thousand distinct CDR3 sequences, less than 20% of them detected only once. Roughly a sixth of the sample is taken by the ten largest.

Recombination connected TRBV12-3 or TRBV12-4 to TRBJ1-6, with 8 bases in between that match TRBD1. This TCR was recovered from a man between 18 and 29 years old who received the YFV17D yellow fever vaccine. Sequences were derived from PBMCs, sampled about 5 days after the first yellow fever vaccination. CDR3 sequence: CASSAGGVWSPLHF. DNA sequence: TGTGCCAGCAGTGCAGGGGGCGTGTGGTCACCCCTCCACTTT.